The 25 T cell receptor beta chains below all came from one sample that was sequenced in a study of blood T cells in healthy people across ages (dated by TCRdb to 2015 to 2017). Receptor amplification or capture employed 5' RACE. The reads were generated on an Illumina HiSeq 2500. A second PCR of roughly 6 to 11 cycles was run with a J-beta primer mix and a sample-barcoded 5' primer. TCRdb's own reprocessing of the public reads used fastp at Q25 and MiXCR and kept productive beta chains. Rows are unified per CDR3 protein, each entry keeping the most common DNA and genes. The sample has roughly 2 million distinct CDR3 sequences on record, 49% of them singletons. The top ten clones comprise approximately 2% of the sample. The sequenced sample consisted of blood. The receptors were gathered from a woman aged 35 to 49 in good health.

J is TRBJ1-1 and V is TRBV4-3; no clear D. This CDR3 region has 15 residues. Germline V lookup: CDR1 LGHNA, CDR2 YSLEER. Trimming removed 0 bases at V and 1 base at J, with 9 bases between. The CDR3, as DNA: TGCGCCAGCAGCCAAGAGCGGGTTACGAACACTGAAGCTTTCTTT. Translated, it gives CASSQERVTNTEAFF.

On this clonotype itself: Because the CDR3's place on the DNA is in doubt, the DNA is left out and the CDR3 is given as listed by TCRdb. V and J are TRBV20-1 and TRBJ2-3; TRBD1, as called in the table, went unchecked against the DNA. With termini counted, the CDR3 has 19 amino acids. The germline CDR1 and CDR2 sequences are DFQATT and SNEGSKA (reference sequence). CDR3 residues: CSAVYREVGYTFGSGTQYF.

The chain links TRBV28 to TRBJ2-5, with D perhaps TRBD1 (6 bases). The assigned J gene may be wrong: the sequence end matches TRBJ2-7 better. From germline, CDR1 is MDHEN and CDR2 SYDVKM. The CDR3 sequence is 15 residues long. The CDR3 region has the DNA TGTGCCAGCAGCACGCCCCGACAGGTTGCCTACGAGCAGTACTTC. Amino acid sequence: CASSTPRQVAYEQYF.

The chain uses TRBV27 and TRBJ2-7; TRBD1 matches 9 bases. The end of the DNA aligns better with TRBJ2-5, so the J call may be wrong. Germline V CDR1 and CDR2: MNHEY, SMNVEV (reference sequence). The CDR3 spans 15 residues. The CDR3 sequence: CASSRPGTGRETQYF. CDR3 in DNA: TGTGCCAGCAGTCGTCCCGGGACAGGGAGGGAGACCCAGTACTTC.

This rearrangement joins TRBV4-1 to TRBJ1-4; TRBD1 is a possible D gene (5 bases). CDR3 size: 16 residues. Trimming removed 3 bases from V and 10 bases from J, with 21 bases in between. CDR1 is MGHRA, CDR2 YSYEKL, per germline. The CDR3 sequence is CASSHGRGGEEGKLFF. The CDR3 DNA reads as TGCGCCAGCAGCCATGGTCGGGGGGGAGAAGAAGGAAAACTGTTTTTT.

This clonotype was seen only a few times. The rearrangement joins TRBV7-2 to TRBJ1-4, with 7 bases identical to TRBD1. Germline V lookup: CDR1 SGHTA, CDR2 FQGNSA. The V gene end was trimmed by 5 bases and the J gene end by 0 bases; junction bases not matched to a gene: 6. This CDR3 is built from 16 residues. The CDR3 reads CASSAGTVATNEKLFF. The CDR3 coding sequence is TGTGCCAGCAGCGCCGGGACAGTTGCAACTAATGAAAAACTGTTTTTT.

The chain carries TRBV4-1 and TRBJ1-6; D uncertain. The CDR3 consists of 15 residues. V dropped 0 bases and J dropped 10 bases, with 13 bases sitting between them. CDR1 MGHRA and CDR2 YSYEKL come from the germline V gene. CDR3 in amino acids: CASSQEGPNDSPLHF. The DNA of the CDR3 is TGCGCCAGCAGCCAAGAGGGTCCCAATGACTCACCCCTCCACTTT.

The V and J genes are TRBV10-2 and TRBJ1-5; 11 bases are shared with TRBD1. The junction had 7 bases not matched to a gene; V was cut back by 10 bases and J by 5 bases. Germline V gives CDR1 WSHSY, CDR2 SAAADI. This CDR3 is built from 14 residues. DNA for the CDR3: TGCGCCACCTGGGACAGGGGGATGGATCAGCCCCAGCATTTT. Its protein is CATWDRGMDQPQHF.

This clonotype was seen only a few times. The V and J genes are TRBV29-1 and TRBJ2-5, with 12 bases matching TRBD2. The closer fit of TRBJ2-7 to the DNA end suggests the J call may be wrong. The CDR3 is made up of 14 amino acids. From germline, CDR1 is SQVTM and CDR2 ANQGSEA. In nucleotides, the CDR3 is TGCAGCGTGGACGGGTCGGGACTAGCGGGCGAGCAGTACTTC. Protein sequence: CSVDGSGLAGEQYF.

V is TRBV20-1 and J is TRBJ2-1, with unresolved D. There are 11 residues in the CDR3. Germline loops: CDR1 DFQATT, CDR2 SNEGSKA (reference sequence). The germline V and J ends were trimmed by 0 bases and 13 bases, with 10 bases remaining between them. Here the CDR3 reads CSARDESYQFF. DNA for the CDR3: TGCAGTGCTAGAGACGAGTCGTACCAGTTCTTC.

The gene calls are TRBV2 and TRBJ1-5; 7 bases match TRBD1. The CDR3 sequence is 15 residues long. Germline CDR1 and CDR2: SNHLY and FYNNEI. The ends lost 5 bases at V and 4 bases at J; junction bases unmatched: 8. As DNA, the CDR3 is TGTGCCAGCAGTACTTACCGGGACAGTAATCAGCCCCAGCATTTT. Translation: CASSTYRDSNQPQHF.

Points on this clonotype: Compared with germline, one end of the junction differs, possibly owing to a read error. The rearrangement uses TRBV7-7 and TRBJ2-1; D is uncertain. Germline CDR1 and CDR2: SSHAT and FNYEAQ (reference sequence). The CDR3 has 15 amino acids. DNA for the CDR3: TGTGCTAGCAGCTTAGGAGCGAGCACCTACAATGAGCAGTTCTTC. Protein: CASSLGASTYNEQFF.

There are a few counts of this clonotype. The gene calls are TRBV4-1 and TRBJ2-1; either TRBD1 or TRBD2 may fit D (5 bases each). V was clipped by 2 bases and J by 1 base, with 12 bases between them. Germline CDR1 is MGHRA and CDR2 is YSYEKL. CDR3 size: 16 residues. CDR3 protein: CASSQLVGVSYNEQFF. CDR3 sequence (DNA): TGCGCCAGCAGCCAACTAGTGGGGGTTTCCTACAATGAGCAGTTCTTC.

V is TRBV11-2 and J is TRBJ2-1, with D unresolved. Germline lookup yields CDR1 SGHAT and CDR2 FQNNGV. V was shortened by 5 bases and J by 8 bases, with 16 bases between the two germline ends. This CDR3 has 14 residues. The CDR3 coding sequence is TGTGCCAGCAGCCACTGTTATGGGGATGATGAGCAGTTCTTC. Its translation: CASSHCYGDDEQFF.

This clonotype was seen more than once but under ten times. V and J are TRBV20-1 and TRBJ2-4; perhaps TRBD2 as D (6 bases). With 1 base removed from V and 3 bases from J, the gap between germline ends came to 7 bases. CDR1 is DFQATT and CDR2 is SNEGSKA in the germline V gene (reference sequence). The CDR3 consists of 13 residues. CDR3 nucleotide sequence: TGCAGTGCTAGAGCCGGGGGCAAAAACATTCAGTACTTC. Translating it yields CSARAGGKNIQYF.

As regards this clonotype: A read error may account for a junction end that differs from germline. The chain joins TRBV6-2 or TRBV6-3 to TRBJ2-1; TRBD1 matches 8 bases. Looked up from germline, CDR1 is MNHEY and CDR2 is SVGEGT. The CDR3 loop spans 17 amino acids. CDR3 sequence: CASSYTYRGNSYKEQFF. The CDR3 DNA reads TGTGCCAGCAGTTACACTTACAGGGGGAACTCCTACAAGGAGCAGTTCTTT.

V and J are TRBV5-6 and TRBJ2-1; 7 nucleotides line up with TRBD2. Germline V gene sequence: CDR1 SGHDT, CDR2 YYEEEE. Trimming at V came to 0 bases and at J to 4 bases, leaving 7 bases not matched to a gene. This CDR3 spans 16 amino acids. The CDR3 coding sequence is TGTGCCAGCAGCTTGGCCCTAGCGGTCAATTACAATGAGCAGTTCTTC. The encoded protein is CASSLALAVNYNEQFF.

This chain uses TRBV6-5 with TRBJ2-4; D not resolved. CDR1 and CDR2 from the germline V gene are MNHEY and SVGAGI. V gave up 8 bases and J gave up 0 bases, with 11 bases separating them. This CDR3 has 14 amino acids. The CDR3 DNA is TGTGCCAGCCAACAAAGCCTAGCCAAAAACATTCAGTACTTC. It yields the protein CASQQSLAKNIQYF.

This clonotype was seen once. A read error may produce the germline difference seen at one junction end. The J gene is TRBJ2-5, the V gene TRBV5-1, with a possible D match to TRBD2 (6 bases). Germline CDR1 SGHRS, CDR2 YFSETQ. The CDR3 spans 14 residues. The CDR3 bases are TGCGCCAGCAACTTGGAATGGGGGGTCGATGAGCAGTACTTC. Translating it yields CASNLEWGVDEQYF.

Only a few counts were recorded for this clonotype. V usage is TRBV25-1 and J usage is TRBJ2-1; D gene ambiguous. The germline V gene encodes CDR1 MGHDK and CDR2 SYGVNS. V lost 4 bases, J lost 6 bases, and 7 bases lay in between. The CDR3 is 12 residues long. CDR3 sequence: CASSVIGNEQFF. CDR3 DNA: TGTGCCAGCAGTGTGATCGGCAATGAGCAGTTCTTC.

V is TRBV28 and J is TRBJ2-1; possible D gene TRBD2, 6 bases. This CDR3 spans 14 amino acids. V dropped 2 bases and J dropped 9 bases, with 14 bases sitting between them. Germline-derived CDR1 and CDR2 are MDHEN and SYDVKM. The CDR3 sequence is CASSLAGTPAEQFF. The CDR3 nucleotides read TGTGCCAGCAGTTTAGCTGGGACTCCAGCTGAGCAGTTCTTC.

This chain links TRBV3-1 with TRBJ2-2; weak D call: TRBD2 (5 bases). Per the germline V gene, CDR1 is LGHDT and CDR2 is YNNKEL (reference sequence). This CDR3 has 17 residues. Trimming pared 3 bases from V and 1 base from J, leaving 15 bases between. The CDR3 bases are TGTGCCAGCAGCCACCAATGGGGAGAGTGGAACACCGGGGAGCTGTTTTTT. Protein sequence: CASSHQWGEWNTGELFF.

The V and J genes are TRBV4-2 and TRBJ1-4, with D hard to call. Trimming took 3 bases from V and 1 from J, leaving 6 bases between them. CDR3 length equals 14 residues. In germline, CDR1 is LGHNA, CDR2 YNFKEQ. CDR3 sequence (DNA): TGTGCCAGCAGCCAGGCAAGAACTAATGAAAAACTGTTTTTT. Residues: CASSQARTNEKLFF.

This clonotype turned up a few times. The chain couples TRBV10-3 to TRBJ2-7, with D possibly matching TRBD2 (6 bases). Germline V gene lookup returns CDR1 ENHRY and CDR2 SYGVKD. V lost 10 bases, J lost 0 bases, and 13 bases lay in between. The CDR3 has 13 residues. The CDR3 coding sequence is TGTGCCAGCAGGGAGGAACTCTCCTACGAGCAGTACTTC. This translates into CASREELSYEQYF.

Remarks on this clonotype: An end of the junction does not agree with germline; a read error may underlie this. The chain employs TRBV7-2 and TRBJ2-6, with 11 bases that match TRBD1. Looked up from germline, CDR1 is SGHTA and CDR2 is FQGNSA. This CDR3 spans 19 amino acids. The CDR3 coding sequence is TGTGCCAGGACAATGGATACGGGACAGGGGGTTACTGGGGCCAACGCCCTGACTTTC. Protein product: CARTMDTGQGVTGANALTF.